This entry describes one T cell receptor (beta chain). Its matching antigen is unknown. The CDR3 contains 16 residues. V gave up 5 bases and J gave up 1 base; unmatched junction bases: 4. Germline CDR1 is SEHNR and CDR2 is FQNEAQ (reference sequence). Methods used by the authors: Junction-only sequences without quality scores were provided by ImmunoSEQ, so filtering was different. Method: immunoSEQ multiplex PCR; TCRdb's copy keeps in-frame clones and lacks some. For V, J and clone size, that table is used; D and trimming come from the DNA. This sample has about 2.3 million clones, with 90% to 95% found just once. The sample comes from a study of shared clonotypes between healthy human individuals. Study-level points and caveats: As a rule, naive subsets had a larger estimated richness than memory subsets.

The source is a man aged 18 to 29 in good health. Some clones in this sample may be carry-over from other donors' samples. V gene TRBV7-9 combines with J gene TRBJ2-5, with TRBD2 matching 13 bases. The sample consisted of naive CD4+ T cells from PBMCs. Subset in this sample: CD45RA+ positively selected. The CDR3 DNA sequence: TGTGCCAGCAGCCCGGGACTAGCGGGATCCCAAGAGACCCAGTACTTC. Translated, it gives CASSPGLAGSQETQYF.